What follows is one T cell receptor beta chain and its context. Per the original methods: Estimation of nucleated cell counts was performed using reference gene primer amplification. TCRdb keeps only in-frame clones here, not all; method: immunoSEQ multiplex PCR. From that table come the V and J calls and clone size; the DNA was used to work out D and trimming. This table has roughly 200,000 clones, 86% appearing once. Living in under 30 US areas, the participants were between roughly 18 and 90 years of age. Clinical history as reported by participants underpinned cohort assignment. The source of the sample is a study of blood T cell repertoires in COVID-19. The CDR3 consists of 16 residues. CDR1 and CDR2 (germline): SGDLS, YYNGEE. J gave up 5 bases and V 0 bases, and 8 bases lay outside the gene matches.

This receptor was identified in a man between 40 and 49 years old with acute COVID-19. The chain has TRBV9 and TRBJ2-1, with 7 bases identical to TRBD2. The sample taken for sequencing was PBMCs or T cells enriched from blood (not recorded which). The CDR3 protein is CASSVAEARGNNEQFF. The CDR3 DNA reads TGTGCCAGCAGCGTAGCGGAAGCGCGGGGGAACAATGAGCAGTTCTTC.